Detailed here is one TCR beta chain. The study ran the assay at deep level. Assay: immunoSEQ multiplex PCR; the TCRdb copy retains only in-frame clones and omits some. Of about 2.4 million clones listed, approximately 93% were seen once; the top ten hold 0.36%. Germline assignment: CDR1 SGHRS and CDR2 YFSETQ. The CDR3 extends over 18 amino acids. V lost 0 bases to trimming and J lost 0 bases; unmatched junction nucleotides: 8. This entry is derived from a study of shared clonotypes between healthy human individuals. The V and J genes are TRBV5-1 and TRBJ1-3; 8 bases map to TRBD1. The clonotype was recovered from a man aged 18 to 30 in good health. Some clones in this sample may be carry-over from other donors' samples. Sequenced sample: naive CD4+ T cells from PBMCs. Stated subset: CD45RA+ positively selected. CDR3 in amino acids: CASSLVGQGFDSGNTIYF. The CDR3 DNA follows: TGCGCCAGCAGCTTGGTTGGACAGGGCTTTGACTCTGGAAACACCATATATTTT. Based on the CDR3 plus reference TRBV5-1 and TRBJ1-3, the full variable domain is KAGVTQTPRYLIKTRGQQVTLSCSPISGHRSVSWYQQTPGQGLQFLFEYFSETQRNKGNFPGRFSGRQFSNSRSEMNVSTLELGDSALYLCASSLVGQGFDSGNTIYFGEGSWLTVV.